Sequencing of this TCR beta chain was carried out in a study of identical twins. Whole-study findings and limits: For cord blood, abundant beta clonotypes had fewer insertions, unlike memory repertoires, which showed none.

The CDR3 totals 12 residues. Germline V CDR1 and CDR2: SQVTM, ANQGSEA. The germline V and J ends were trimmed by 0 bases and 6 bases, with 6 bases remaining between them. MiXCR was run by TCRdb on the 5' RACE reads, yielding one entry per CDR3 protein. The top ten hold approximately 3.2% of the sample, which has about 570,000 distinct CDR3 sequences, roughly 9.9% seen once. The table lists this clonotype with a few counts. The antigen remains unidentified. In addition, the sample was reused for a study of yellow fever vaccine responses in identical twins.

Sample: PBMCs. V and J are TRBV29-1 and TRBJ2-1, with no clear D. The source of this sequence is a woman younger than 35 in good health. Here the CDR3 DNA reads TGCAGCGTTGAAGAGGCCAGCAATGAGCAGTTCTTC. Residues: CSVEEASNEQFF.